The sequence of this T cell receptor (beta chain) was determined in a study of identical twins. TCRdb reprocessed the 5' RACE reads with MiXCR, giving one entry per CDR3 protein. This sample yields approximately 700,000 distinct CDR3 sequences, of which 15% to 20% are seen a single time; around 13% belongs to the top ten. Looked up from germline, CDR1 is SGHVS and CDR2 is FNYEAQ. The CDR3 totals 17 residues. V shed 0 bases and J shed 6 bases, with 18 bases lying between them. These data also formed part of another study, on T cells expressing NK-cell markers.

The rearrangement links TRBV7-6 to TRBJ2-1; possibly TRBD2 for D (5 bases). The sequenced sample was PBMCs. This receptor was taken from a young woman in good health. Here the CDR3 reads CASSLAYGSLKGNEQFF. Here the CDR3 DNA reads TGTGCCAGCAGCTTAGCGTATGGGAGCTTGAAGGGCAATGAGCAGTTCTTC. Looking up the rest from reference TRBV7-6 and TRBJ2-1 gives the full variable domain: GAGVSQSPRYKVTKRGQDVALRCDPISGHVSLYWYRQALGQGPEFLTYFNYEAQQDKSGLPNDRFSAERPEGSISTLTIQRTEQRDSAMYRCASSLAYGSLKGNEQFFGPGTRLTVL.